A single sample gave rise to the 12 T cell receptor beta chains below, sequenced in a study of PD-1 blockade in classical Hodgkin lymphoma. Time point defined: cycle 4 day 1 (C4D1), after six to seven weeks of nivolumab. Every one of the patients relapsed after autologous stem cell transplantation (brentuximab vedotin exposure was variable). Using immunoSEQ multiplex PCR, the repertoire was profiled, and TCRdb retains in-frame clones only, with some absent. The sample records over 80,000 clones, around 80% being singletons. The specimen was peripheral blood mononuclear cells (PBMCs), collected before the fourth cycle of nivolumab. These receptors all stem from a human donor with classical Hodgkin lymphoma.

The chain couples TRBV11-2 to TRBJ2-1, with D hard to call. Germline V gene lookup returns CDR1 SGHAT and CDR2 FQNNGV. This CDR3 is 14 amino acids long. V was shortened by 5 bases and J by 6 bases, with 14 bases between the two germline ends. Here the CDR3 reads CASSPRAALNEQFF. CDR3 nucleotides: TGTGCCAGCAGCCCCCGGGCTGCCCTCAATGAGCAGTTCTTC.

This chain links TRBV11-3 with TRBJ2-7, with D possibly TRBD1 on 6 matching bases. The CDR3 runs to 15 residues. Trimming removed 5 bases from V and 2 bases from J, with 16 bases in between. Germline V gene lookup returns CDR1 SGHNT and CDR2 YENEEA. The CDR3 is CASSQNEGVAYEQYF. The CDR3 bases are TGTGCCAGCAGCCAAAATGAGGGGGTTGCCTACGAGCAGTACTTC.

The V and J genes are TRBV5-1 and TRBJ1-4, with 7 bases aligning to TRBD1. Germline CDR1 reads SGHRS; CDR2 reads YFSETQ. The CDR3 is 15 residues long. After removal of 0 bases from V and 6 bases from J, the junction contained 5 bases not matched to a gene. The CDR3 loop reads CASSLVAGGDEKLFF. As DNA, the CDR3 is TGCGCCAGCAGCTTGGTTGCAGGGGGAGATGAAAAACTGTTTTTT.

The chain links TRBV9 to TRBJ2-1; tentative D call: TRBD2 (7 bases). This CDR3 is built from 15 residues. CDR1 and CDR2 (germline): SGDLS, YYNGEE. V lost 6 bases and J 3 bases, leaving 16 bases between the germline ends. The chain's CDR3 is CASTRGGGFYNEQFF. CDR3 coding DNA: TGTGCCAGCACCCGAGGGGGAGGGTTCTACAATGAGCAGTTCTTC.

The chain recombines TRBV5-6 with TRBJ2-1; TRBD2 matches 7 bases. The germline V gene has CDR1 SGHDT and CDR2 YYEEEE. J was trimmed by 7 bases and V by 4 bases; bases with no gene match: 11. CDR3 size: 15 residues. The CDR3 loop reads CASSPPGGPGNEQFF. In DNA form, the CDR3 reads TGTGCCAGCAGCCCTCCGGGAGGCCCGGGAAATGAGCAGTTCTTC.

A single count supports this clone. This chain uses TRBV19 with TRBJ1-5, with D possibly matching TRBD1 (6 bases). With 6 bases removed from V and 0 bases from J, the gap between germline ends came to 15 bases. The CDR3 sequence is 16 residues long. Germline V gene data show CDR1 as LNHDA and CDR2 as SQIVND (reference sequence). CDR3 amino acids: CASRRGQGYSNQPQHF. As DNA, the CDR3 is TGTGCCAGTAGACGGGGGCAGGGGTATAGCAATCAGCCCCAGCATTTT. Full variable domain (remainder filled in from reference TRBV19 and TRBJ1-5): DGGITQSPKYLFRKEGQNVTLSCEQNLNHDAMYWYRQDPGQGLRLIYYSQIVNDFQKGDIAEGYSVSREKKESFPLTVTSAQKNPTAFYLCASRRGQGYSNQPQHFGDGTRLSIL.

This clone has just a few counts. The chain is built from TRBV5-8 and TRBJ2-7; D call uncertain. CDR3 length: 13 amino acids. Germline V CDR1 and CDR2: SGHTS, YDEGEE. The ends were cut back, 0 bases at V and 3 bases at J, with 7 bases in the middle. The CDR3 here is CASSLAYYYEQYF. CDR3 in DNA: TGTGCCAGCAGCTTGGCCTACTACTACGAGCAGTACTTC.

This clone was seen at least ten times. The chain recombines TRBV6-5 with TRBJ2-2; D remains unclear. Trimming pared 6 bases from V and 5 bases from J, leaving 7 bases between. Germline V gene data show CDR1 as MNHEY and CDR2 as SVGAGI. The CDR3 runs to 12 residues. This chain's CDR3 is CASSGDTGELFF. The DNA of the CDR3 is TGTGCCAGCAGCGGAGATACCGGGGAGCTGTTTTTT.

This sequence joins TRBV6-5 and TRBJ2-5; D is possibly TRBD1 (6 bases). The CDR3 runs to 14 residues. V gave up 6 bases and J gave up 7 bases, with 18 bases separating them. Germline V gene data show CDR1 as MNHEY and CDR2 as SVGAGI. The CDR3 loop is CASSGLQGLGTQYF. The DNA of the CDR3 is TGTGCCAGCAGCGGCCTACAGGGCCTCGGGACCCAGTACTTC.

V and J are TRBV27 and TRBJ1-4, with D perhaps TRBD1 (5 bases). The germline V gene has CDR1 MNHEY and CDR2 SMNVEV (reference sequence). Trimming cost V 3 bases and J 6 bases, with 11 bases left between them. This CDR3 is 14 amino acids long. For the CDR3, the DNA is TGTGCCAGCAGTTTTTGGCAGGGCGATGAAAAACTGTTTTTT. This translates into CASSFWQGDEKLFF. Filled out from reference TRBV27 and TRBJ1-4, the complete variable domain reads EAQVTQNPRYLITVTGKKLTVTCSQNMNHEYMSWYRQDPGLGLRQIYYSMNVEVTDKGDVPEGYKVSRKEKRNFPLILESPSPNQTSLYFCASSFWQGDEKLFFGSGTQLSVL.

The rearrangement uses TRBV28 and TRBJ1-2, with TRBD1 as a possible D gene (5 bases). V dropped 3 bases and J dropped 1 base, with 6 bases sitting between them. This CDR3 is built from 13 residues. Germline lookup yields CDR1 MDHEN and CDR2 SYDVKM. CDR3 loop: CASSFGGNYGYTF. CDR3 sequence (DNA): TGTGCCAGCAGTTTTGGGGGTAACTATGGCTACACCTTC.

Written as DNA, the CDR3 is TGTGCCAGCAGTTACGGGACAGCCTCCGAAGAAGCTTTCTTT. Translation: CASSYGTASEEAFF. The rearrangement uses TRBV6-5 and TRBJ1-1; 7 nucleotides line up with TRBD1. The CDR3 length is 14 residues. Germline values: CDR1 MNHEY, CDR2 SVGAGI. After removal of 2 bases from V and 8 bases from J, the junction contained 8 bases not matched to a gene.